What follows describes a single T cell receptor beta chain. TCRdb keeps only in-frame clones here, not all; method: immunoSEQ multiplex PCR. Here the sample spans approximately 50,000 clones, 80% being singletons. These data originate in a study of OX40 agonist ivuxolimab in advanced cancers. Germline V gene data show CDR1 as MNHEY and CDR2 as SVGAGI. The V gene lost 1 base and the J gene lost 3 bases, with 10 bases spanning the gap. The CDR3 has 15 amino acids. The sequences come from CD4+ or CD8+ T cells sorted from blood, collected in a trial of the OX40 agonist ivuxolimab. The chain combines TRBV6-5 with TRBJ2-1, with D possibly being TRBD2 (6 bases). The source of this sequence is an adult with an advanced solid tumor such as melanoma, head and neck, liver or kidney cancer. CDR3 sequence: CASSYWAGSYNEQFF. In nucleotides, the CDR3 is TGTGCCAGCAGTTACTGGGCGGGAAGCTACAATGAGCAGTTCTTC.